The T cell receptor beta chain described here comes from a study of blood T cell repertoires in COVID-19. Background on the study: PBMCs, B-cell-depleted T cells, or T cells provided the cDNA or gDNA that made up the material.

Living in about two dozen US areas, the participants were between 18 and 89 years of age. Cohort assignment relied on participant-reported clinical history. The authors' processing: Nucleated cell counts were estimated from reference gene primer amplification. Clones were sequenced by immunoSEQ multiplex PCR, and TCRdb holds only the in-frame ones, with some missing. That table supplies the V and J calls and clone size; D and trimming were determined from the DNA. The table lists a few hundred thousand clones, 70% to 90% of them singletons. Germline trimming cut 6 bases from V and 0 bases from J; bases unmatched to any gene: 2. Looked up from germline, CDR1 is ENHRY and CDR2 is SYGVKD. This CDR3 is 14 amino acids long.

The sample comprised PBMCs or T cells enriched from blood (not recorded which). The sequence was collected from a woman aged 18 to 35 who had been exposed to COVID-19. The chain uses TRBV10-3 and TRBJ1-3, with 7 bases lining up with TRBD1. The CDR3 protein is CAIRTGNSGNTIYF. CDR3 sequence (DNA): TGTGCCATCAGGACAGGGAACTCTGGAAACACCATATATTTT.